These 28 T cell receptor beta chains were all obtained from the same sample, sequenced in a study of cytomegalovirus exposure and HLA in healthy donors. The assay was immunoSEQ multiplex PCR, and TCRdb's table has in-frame clones only and misses some. This sample yields some 68,000 clones, of which roughly 96% are seen a single time; over 2% belongs to the top ten. The specimen sequenced was PBMCs. These receptors all stem from a man aged 18 to 29 in good health and CMV-seronegative.

This clone was seen just once. The chain couples TRBV11-2 to TRBJ2-1; TRBD2 agrees at 9 bases. CDR3 length: 17 residues. V was pared by 1 base and J by 5 bases, with 9 bases of the junction left unmatched. Germline assignment: CDR1 SGHAT and CDR2 FQNNGV. This CDR3 reads CASSLVSSGIVNNEQFF. DNA of the CDR3: TGTGCCAGCAGCTTAGTTTCTAGCGGGATCGTGAACAATGAGCAGTTCTTC.

This chain connects TRBV7-3 to TRBJ2-3; 10 nucleotides align to TRBD2. The germline V gene has CDR1 SGHTA and CDR2 FQGTGA. Trimming removed 1 base from V and 6 bases from J; junction bases left unmatched: 7. This CDR3 is 16 amino acids long. The CDR3 bases are TGTGCCAGCAGCTTAAGGGCTAGCGGGAGTAGCGATACGCAGTATTTT. Translation: CASSLRASGSSDTQYF.

The count of this clone is one. The chain employs TRBV6-6 and TRBJ1-5, with a possible D match to TRBD1 (6 bases). The CDR3 extends over 14 amino acids. Trimming left V 8 bases short and J 2 bases short, with 13 bases between. The germline CDR1 and CDR2 sequences are MNHNY and SVGAGI (reference sequence). Written as DNA, the CDR3 is TGTGCCAGCCAACTGGCAGGGGGCAATCAGCCCCAGCATTTT. Its protein is CASQLAGGNQPQHF.

The chain is built from TRBV2 and TRBJ1-3; possibly TRBD1 for D (5 bases). Germline V lookup: CDR1 SNHLY, CDR2 FYNNEI. This CDR3 contains 14 residues. V was trimmed by 5 bases and J by 1 base, leaving 9 bases between them. The CDR3 loop reads CASSPGFSGNTIYF. The CDR3 DNA reads as TGTGCCAGCAGTCCAGGGTTTTCTGGAAACACCATATATTTT.

This chain joins TRBV7-9 and TRBJ2-5, with D possibly TRBD1 on 5 matching bases. Germline CDR1 reads SEHNR; CDR2 reads FQNEAQ (reference sequence). The CDR3 sequence is 14 residues long. Trimming cost V 1 base and J 3 bases, with 9 bases left between them. Written as DNA, the CDR3 is TGTGCCAGCAGCTTAGTGGACACAGAAGAGACCCAGTACTTC. Translated, it gives CASSLVDTEETQYF.

CDR3 sequence (DNA): TGTGCCAGCAGTTTATCTAACGGACTAGCGGGAGGGCCAGAGCAGTTCTTC. This translates into CASSLSNGLAGGPEQFF. The chain combines TRBV27 with TRBJ2-1; TRBD2 matches 15 bases. CDR1 and CDR2 from the germline V gene are MNHEY and SMNVEV (reference sequence). This CDR3 region has 17 residues. The junction had 7 bases not matched to a gene; V was cut back by 0 bases and J by 10 bases.

The chain combines TRBV6-6 with TRBJ2-5; D ambiguous. The germline V gene has CDR1 MNHNY and CDR2 SVGAGI (reference sequence). CDR3 length: 13 residues. The ends were cut back, 3 bases at V and 6 bases at J, with 11 bases in the middle. CDR3: CASSYSSVQTQYF. The CDR3 coding sequence is TGTGCCAGCAGTTATTCAAGCGTACAGACCCAGTACTTC.

Only one count was recorded for this clone. The chain recombines TRBV5-6 with TRBJ1-5; 7 bases are a match to TRBD1. This CDR3 has 16 amino acids. Trimming removed 4 bases from V and 2 bases from J; junction bases left unmatched: 9. CDR1 is SGHDT and CDR2 is YYEEEE in the germline V gene. CDR3: CASSKQGQLGNQPQHF. The CDR3 DNA reads as TGTGCCAGCAGCAAACAGGGGCAGTTGGGCAATCAGCCCCAGCATTTT.

The chain is built from TRBV19 and TRBJ1-4, with D possibly being TRBD1 (5 bases). The germline V and J ends were trimmed by 7 bases and 7 bases, with 16 bases remaining between them. This CDR3 region has 14 residues. Germline V gene lookup returns CDR1 LNHDA and CDR2 SQIVND (reference sequence). CDR3 amino acids: CASTLGQGTEKLFF. The CDR3 bases are TGTGCCAGTACCTTGGGGCAGGGCACTGAAAAACTGTTTTTT.

The chain recombines TRBV5-5 with TRBJ1-1, with TRBD1 matching over 10 bases. The germline V gene encodes CDR1 SGHKS and CDR2 YYEKEE (reference sequence). The J segment lost 4 bases and the V segment lost 0 bases, leaving 6 bases of the junction unmatched. The length of the CDR3 is 16 residues. The CDR3 bases are TGTGCCAGCAGCTTGGATGCGGGACAGGGGCTCACTGAAGCTTTCTTT. Amino acids: CASSLDAGQGLTEAFF.

The J gene is TRBJ2-7, the V gene TRBV7-9; 9 nucleotides align to TRBD2. J lost 2 bases, V lost 5 bases, and 10 bases had no gene match. This CDR3 comprises 16 residues. The V gene's germline CDR1 is SEHNR and CDR2 FQNEAQ (reference sequence). Written as DNA, the CDR3 is TGTGCCAGCAGCCCGACTCTAGCGGGGCCCACCTACGAGCAGTACTTC. Translation gives CASSPTLAGPTYEQYF.

This chain joins TRBV2 and TRBJ2-7; D may be TRBD2 (5 bases). The CDR3 is made up of 11 amino acids. Germline V lookup: CDR1 SNHLY, CDR2 FYNNEI. Trimming took 6 bases from V and 3 from J, leaving 6 bases between them. CDR3 in amino acids: CASSEGYEQYF. The CDR3, as DNA: TGTGCCAGCAGCGAGGGCTACGAGCAGTACTTC.

The chain links TRBV5-8 to TRBJ2-3, with D unresolved. Germline values: CDR1 SGHTS, CDR2 YDEGEE. The CDR3 runs to 14 residues. V gave up 0 bases and J gave up 4 bases, with 9 bases separating them. CDR3 sequence reads: CASSLGLSADTQYF. The CDR3, as DNA: TGTGCCAGCAGCTTGGGGCTAAGCGCAGATACGCAGTATTTT.

This chain uses TRBV28 with TRBJ1-4, with D perhaps TRBD1 (5 bases). V was clipped by 3 bases and J by 8 bases, with 16 bases between them. The CDR3 runs to 15 residues. The V gene's germline CDR1 is MDHEN and CDR2 SYDVKM. CDR3 sequence (DNA): TGTGCCAGCAGTTTGCGGGATAGGGGTGAGGAAAAACTGTTTTTT. It specifies CASSLRDRGEEKLFF.

The chain recombines TRBV10-2 with TRBJ2-2; D perhaps matches TRBD2 (6 bases). V lost 6 bases and J 1 base, leaving 9 bases between the germline ends. Germline CDR1 reads WSHSY; CDR2 reads SAAADI. This CDR3 has 14 residues. The DNA for the CDR3 is TGCGCCAGCAGGGACTACCTGAACACCGGGGAGCTGTTTTTT. This gives the protein CASRDYLNTGELFF.

The gene calls are TRBV30 and TRBJ1-1; a weak D match, TRBD1 (6 bases). Per germline, CDR1 GTSNPN and CDR2 SVGIG (reference sequence). The CDR3 has 12 residues. V lost 8 bases and J 0 bases, leaving 10 bases between the germline ends. CDR3 nucleotides: TGTGCCCGCAGGGGTATGAACACTGAAGCTTTCTTT. It is translated as CARRGMNTEAFF. Variable domain in full (rest from reference TRBV30 and TRBJ1-1): SQTIHQWPATLVQPVGSPLSLECTVEGTSNPNLYWYRQAAGRGLQLLFYSVGIGQISSEVPQNLSASRPQDRQFILSSKKLLLSDSGFYLCARRGMNTEAFFGQGTRLTVV.

A single count supports this clone. The chain couples TRBV27 to TRBJ2-5, with 14 bases matching TRBD2. This CDR3 spans 15 amino acids. Germline CDR1 is MNHEY and CDR2 is SMNVEV (reference sequence). V shed 4 bases and J 4 bases; nucleotides not matched to a gene: 2. The CDR3, as DNA: TGTGCCAGCAGTTCTGGGACTAGCGGGAGAGAGACCCAGTACTTC. As protein: CASSSGTSGRETQYF.

The chain joins TRBV6-4 to TRBJ2-2; 8 bases are a match to TRBD2. Germline assignment: CDR1 MRHNA and CDR2 SNTAGT. V gave up 5 bases and J gave up 4 bases; unmatched junction bases: 0. This CDR3 is 13 amino acids long. CDR3 amino acids: CASSSGSTGELFF. The CDR3 region has the DNA TGTGCCAGCAGTAGCGGGAGCACCGGGGAGCTGTTTTTT.

The chain uses TRBV14 and TRBJ1-1; no definite D call. Germline CDR1 is SGHDN and CDR2 is FVKESK. The CDR3 consists of 14 residues. Deletions cut 1 base from V and 1 base from J, with 7 bases between. The CDR3 coding sequence is TGTGCCAGCAGCCAAGTTCCCGGGAACACTGAAGCTTTCTTT. Translated, it gives CASSQVPGNTEAFF.

V usage is TRBV7-2 and J usage is TRBJ1-3; 9 bases align to TRBD1. Trimming at V came to 5 bases and at J to 2 bases, leaving 7 bases not matched to a gene. From germline, CDR1 is SGHTA and CDR2 FQGNSA. The CDR3 is 16 amino acids. The CDR3 protein is CASSRGTGRTGNTIYF. For the CDR3, the DNA is TGTGCCAGCAGCCGGGGGACAGGGAGAACTGGAAACACCATATATTTT.

This clone has a single count. The chain recombines TRBV11-3 with TRBJ1-1, with unresolved D. Germline assignment: CDR1 SGHNT and CDR2 YENEEA. This CDR3 has 13 residues. Trimming stripped 4 bases from V and 1 base from J, with 7 bases between. This chain's CDR3 is CASSSTGNTEAFF. CDR3 nucleotide sequence: TGTGCCAGCAGCTCTACCGGGAACACTGAAGCTTTCTTT.

The gene calls are TRBV15 and TRBJ1-5, with TRBD1 matching over 12 bases. CDR1 LNHNV and CDR2 YYDKDF come from the germline V gene (reference sequence). V shed 3 bases and J 5 bases; nucleotides not matched to a gene: 8. This CDR3 is 17 amino acids long. The CDR3 loop is CATSSTGTGGLYQPQHF. The CDR3 coding sequence is TGTGCCACCAGCAGCACCGGGACAGGGGGCCTTTATCAGCCCCAGCATTTT.

The chain recombines TRBV9 with TRBJ1-1; TRBD1 is a possible D gene (6 bases). The CDR3 runs to 14 residues. Germline V lookup: CDR1 SGDLS, CDR2 YYNGEE. The V gene lost 5 bases and the J gene lost 2 bases, with 13 bases spanning the gap. The CDR3: CASSQGRKNTEAFF. CDR3 DNA sequence: TGTGCCAGCAGTCAGGGGCGAAAAAACACTGAAGCTTTCTTT.

The chain employs TRBV27 and TRBJ2-3, with D perhaps TRBD1 (5 bases). CDR1 is MNHEY and CDR2 is SMNVEV in the germline V gene (reference sequence). V dropped 1 base and J dropped 1 base, with 12 bases sitting between them. This CDR3 is 16 amino acids long. The CDR3 spells CASSLLQVTGTDTQYF. The CDR3 coding sequence is TGTGCCAGCAGTTTATTACAGGTCACAGGCACAGATACGCAGTATTTT.

The chain couples TRBV5-4 to TRBJ2-5, with 10 bases identical to TRBD2. This CDR3 is 16 amino acids long. The germline gives CDR1 SGHNT, CDR2 YYREEE (reference sequence). Unmatched junction bases numbered 4, after V lost 0 bases and J lost 2 bases. The CDR3 loop is CASSLGEAGGQETQYF. The CDR3 DNA reads as TGTGCCAGCAGCTTGGGGGAAGCGGGAGGGCAAGAGACCCAGTACTTC. Variable domain in full (rest from reference TRBV5-4 and TRBJ2-5): ETGVTQSPTHLIKTRGQQVTLRCSSQSGHNTVSWYQQALGQGPQFIFQYYREEENGRGNFPPRFSGLQFPNYSSELNVNALELDDSALYLCASSLGEAGGQETQYFGPGTRLLVL.

V is TRBV4-1 and J is TRBJ2-1; 10 bases fit TRBD1. V was pared by 4 bases and J by 1 base, with 7 bases of the junction left unmatched. Germline CDR1 and CDR2: MGHRA and YSYEKL. The CDR3 totals 17 residues. Here the CDR3 reads CASSLWDRGRSYNEQFF. The DNA for the CDR3 is TGCGCCAGCAGCCTTTGGGACAGGGGAAGGTCCTACAATGAGCAGTTCTTC.

This sequence joins TRBV4-1 and TRBJ2-3, with 7 bases matching TRBD2. V lost 0 bases, J lost 6 bases, and 15 bases stayed unmatched. The CDR3 is made up of 18 amino acids. Germline lookup yields CDR1 MGHRA and CDR2 YSYEKL. The CDR3 sequence: CASSQEGSGGSVVDTQYF. The CDR3 DNA sequence: TGCGCCAGCAGCCAAGAGGGGTCGGGCGGGAGCGTAGTTGATACGCAGTATTTT.

V and J are TRBV6-4 and TRBJ2-2; 13 nucleotides match TRBD2. CDR3 length: 17 residues. CDR1 is MRHNA, CDR2 SNTAGT, per germline. With 5 bases clipped from V and 0 bases from J, the junction kept 3 bases outside the gene matches. The CDR3 reads CASSPLAGGPNTGELFF. The CDR3 DNA is TGTGCCAGCAGTCCACTAGCGGGAGGGCCGAACACCGGGGAGCTGTTTTTT.